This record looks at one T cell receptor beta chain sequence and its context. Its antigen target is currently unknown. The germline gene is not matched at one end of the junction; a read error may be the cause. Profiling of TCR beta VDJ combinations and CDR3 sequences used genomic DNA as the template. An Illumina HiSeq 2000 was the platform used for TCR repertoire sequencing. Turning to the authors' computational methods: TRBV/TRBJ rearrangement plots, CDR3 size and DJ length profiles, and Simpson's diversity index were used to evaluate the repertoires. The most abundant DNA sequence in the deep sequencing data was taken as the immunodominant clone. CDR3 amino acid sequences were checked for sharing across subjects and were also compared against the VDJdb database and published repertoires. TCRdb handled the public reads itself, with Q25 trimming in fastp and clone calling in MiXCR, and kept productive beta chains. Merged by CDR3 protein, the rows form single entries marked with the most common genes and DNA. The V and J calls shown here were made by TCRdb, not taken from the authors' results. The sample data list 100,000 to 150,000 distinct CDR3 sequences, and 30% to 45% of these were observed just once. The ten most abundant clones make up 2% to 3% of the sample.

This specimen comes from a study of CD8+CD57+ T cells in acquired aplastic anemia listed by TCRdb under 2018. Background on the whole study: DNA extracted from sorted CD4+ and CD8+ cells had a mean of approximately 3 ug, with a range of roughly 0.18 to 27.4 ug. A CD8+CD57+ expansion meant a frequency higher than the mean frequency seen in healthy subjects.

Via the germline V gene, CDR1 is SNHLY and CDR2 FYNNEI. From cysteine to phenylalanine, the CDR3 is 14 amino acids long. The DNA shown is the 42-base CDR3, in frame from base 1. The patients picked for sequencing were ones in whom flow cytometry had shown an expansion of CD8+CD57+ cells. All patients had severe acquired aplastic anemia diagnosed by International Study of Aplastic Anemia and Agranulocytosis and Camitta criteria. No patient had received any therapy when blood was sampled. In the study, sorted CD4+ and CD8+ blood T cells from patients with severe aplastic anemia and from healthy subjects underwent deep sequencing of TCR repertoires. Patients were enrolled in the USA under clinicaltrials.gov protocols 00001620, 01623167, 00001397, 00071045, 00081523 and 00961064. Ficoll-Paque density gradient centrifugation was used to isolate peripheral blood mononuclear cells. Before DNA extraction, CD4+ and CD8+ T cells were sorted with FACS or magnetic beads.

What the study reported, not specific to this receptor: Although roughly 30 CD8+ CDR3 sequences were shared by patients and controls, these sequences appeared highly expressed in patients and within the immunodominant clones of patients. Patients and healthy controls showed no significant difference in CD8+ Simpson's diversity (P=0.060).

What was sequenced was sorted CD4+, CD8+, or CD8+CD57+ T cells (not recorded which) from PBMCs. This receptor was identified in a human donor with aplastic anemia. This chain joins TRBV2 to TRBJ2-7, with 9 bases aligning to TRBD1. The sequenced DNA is TGTGCCGGCAGCAGGGACAGGGAGGCCTACGAGCAGTACTTC. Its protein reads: CAGSRDREAYEQYF.